This T cell receptor beta chain was recovered during a study of technical replicates of blood from four donors. CDR3 length: 16 amino acids. CDR1 and CDR2 from the germline V gene are LGHNA and YNFKEQ. V shed 4 bases and J shed 1 base, with 14 bases lying between them. This clone appeared a single time. Sequencing was performed with immunoSEQ multiplex PCR; in TCRdb, only in-frame clones are kept and a portion is missing. Among over 55,000 clones listed, approximately 84% were seen once. The rearrangement joins TRBV4-2 to TRBJ1-3; maybe TRBD1 (5 bases). Sequencing was done on a sample of PBMCs. The sequence came from a human donor in good health. Some clones in this sample may be carry-over from other donors' samples. The CDR3 region has the DNA TGTGCCAGCAGCCGCCCAGGGCAAGCTTCTGGAAACACCATATATTTT. Amino acids: CASSRPGQASGNTIYF.